These 8 T cell receptor beta chains were all obtained from the same sample, sequenced in a study of blood T cell repertoires in COVID-19 (dated by TCRdb to the early 2020s). The method behind the library was the immunoSEQ multiplex PCR assay. The table was pulled from immuneACCESS by TCRdb, which kept in-frame rearrangements only. Such tables lose some clones; where checked, under half of the loss comes from unresolved V genes, and the rest has no known cause. This sample is represented by about 320,000 clones; approximately 88% of them were singletons. Approximately 9% of the sample goes to the ten largest clones. Sequencing was done on a sample of PBMCs or T cells enriched from blood (not recorded which). The receptor set was obtained from a woman in her late teens or twenties who had recovered from COVID-19.

The chain joins TRBV28 to TRBJ2-7; D possibly corresponds to TRBD2 (6 bases). The germline gives CDR1 MDHEN, CDR2 SYDVKM. Trimming cost V 1 base and J 4 bases, with 11 bases left between them. The CDR3 loop spans 14 amino acids. CDR3 sequence (DNA): TGTGCCAGCAGTTTATTGCGGGGCAGGTACGAGCAGTACTTC. Its translation: CASSLLRGRYEQYF.

The chain employs TRBV28 and TRBJ1-2, with 7 bases lining up with TRBD1. Germline V CDR1 and CDR2: MDHEN, SYDVKM. The CDR3 runs to 16 residues. The V segment lost 1 base and the J segment 4 bases; nucleotides outside the gene matches: 9. Here the CDR3 DNA reads TGTGCCAGCAGTTTATCCGGGACAGCAATCTTCTATGGCTACACCTTC. This gives the protein CASSLSGTAIFYGYTF.

The chain carries TRBV2 and TRBJ1-5; 9 bases align to TRBD1. Germline trimming cut 7 bases from V and 3 bases from J; bases unmatched to any gene: 7. There are 15 residues in the CDR3. Germline CDR1 SNHLY, CDR2 FYNNEI. CDR3 protein: CASNWDRALNQPQHF. The CDR3 DNA reads as TGTGCCAGCAACTGGGACAGGGCCCTCAATCAGCCCCAGCATTTT.

The chain employs TRBV18 and TRBJ1-4; possibly TRBD1 for D (5 bases). The CDR3 is 13 amino acids. Germline assignment: CDR1 KGHSH and CDR2 LQKENI. V shed 4 bases and J shed 2 bases, with 5 bases lying between them. The CDR3 loop is CASSQGTNEKLFF. The CDR3 DNA reads as TGTGCCAGCTCACAGGGGACTAATGAAAAACTGTTTTTT. The full variable domain, with the rest looked up from reference TRBV18 and TRBJ1-4, is NAGVMQNPRHLVRRRGQEARLRCSPMKGHSHVYWYRQLPEEGLKFMVYLQKENIIDESGMPKERFSAEFPKEGPSILRIQQVVRGDSAAYFCASSQGTNEKLFFGSGTQLSVL.

This clone was counted once. This chain links TRBV28 with TRBJ2-1; a possible D gene is TRBD2 (6 bases). The length of the CDR3 is 18 residues. The germline V and J ends were trimmed by 6 bases and 10 bases, with 31 bases remaining between them. CDR1 is MDHEN, CDR2 SYDVKM, per germline. CDR3 in DNA: TGTGCCAGCAGCCACCGGCCGGGACTCCTAGGTCGGACATCCGAGCAGTTCTTC. As protein: CASSHRPGLLGRTSEQFF.

The CDR3 spells CASSQDPREKQYF. The CDR3 nucleotides are TGTGCCAGCAGCCAAGATCCCCGGGAGAAGCAGTACTTC. The rearrangement links TRBV4-2 to TRBJ2-7; a possible D gene is TRBD2 (6 bases). Per the germline V gene, CDR1 is LGHNA and CDR2 is YNFKEQ. Deletions cut 0 bases from V and 8 bases from J, with 11 bases between. This CDR3 is built from 13 residues.

This rearrangement joins TRBV29-1 to TRBJ1-2, with TRBD1 matching over 7 bases. CDR1 and CDR2 from the germline V gene are SQVTM and ANQGSEA. V gave up 3 bases and J gave up 3 bases; unmatched junction bases: 7. The CDR3 is 14 amino acids. As DNA, the CDR3 is TGCAGCGTTGATGTCAGGGGACAGTACTATGGCTACACCTTC. This encodes CSVDVRGQYYGYTF.

The CDR3 DNA reads TGTGCCAGCAGCCGGTCCGATAAATCTAACTATGGCTACACCTTC. Amino acids: CASSRSDKSNYGYTF. V gene TRBV6-5 combines with J gene TRBJ1-2; D is unresolved. V lost 6 bases to trimming and J lost 0 bases, with 14 bases between them. The CDR3 covers 15 residues. CDR1 and CDR2 from the germline V gene are MNHEY and SVGAGI.